The rows below give T cell receptor beta chains drawn from one sample of a study of OX40 agonist ivuxolimab in advanced cancers. Libraries were prepared by immunoSEQ multiplex PCR; TCRdb keeps only in-frame clonotypes and omits some of them. The table records roughly 80,000 clones, more than 75% of them present only once. Sample: CD4+ or CD8+ T cells sorted from blood, taken in a trial of the OX40 agonist ivuxolimab. Source of these receptors: an adult with an advanced solid tumor such as melanoma, head and neck, liver or kidney cancer. CDR3s include the opening cysteine and the closing phenylalanine or tryptophan. A D gene is named only where the DNA matches it firmly. The size of a clone is reported for some rows only, either as once, few or many, or as a class for expanded clones.

TGTGCCAGCAGCGCTTACGCCGGGGGTAACTATGGCTACACCTTC	CASSAYAGGNYGYTF	TRBV7-9	-	15	-	TRBJ1-2
TGTGCCAGCAGCGTAGATCCCTCTGGGGATACGCAGTATTTT	CASSVDPSGDTQYF	TRBV9	-	14	-	TRBJ2-3
TGTGCCAGCACCGCAGGACTCTACAATCAGCCCCAGCATTTT	CASTAGLYNQPQHF	TRBV6-1	-	14	-	TRBJ1-5
TGTGCCAGCAGCCAAGGGGGGCCCGGGACTAATGAAAAACTGTTTTTT	CASSQGGPGTNEKLFF	TRBV14	-	16	-	TRBJ1-4
TGTGCCAGCAGTTTAAGAAGCTCTAGCTCCTACGAGCAGTACTTC	CASSLRSSSSYEQYF	TRBV27	-	15	-	TRBJ2-7
TGCGCCAGCAGCTTGTCTACTACCGGGGGGACCTACGAGCAGTACTTC	CASSLSTTGGTYEQYF	TRBV5-1	-	16	TRBD2	TRBJ2-7
TGTGCCAGCAGTTCCCGAATAGCGAGCGAGCAGTTCTTC	CASSSRIASEQFF	TRBV27	-	13	-	TRBJ2-1
TGTGCCAGTAGTATCAGGACAGGGTGGGTCTCCAATGAGCAGTTCTTC	CASSIRTGWVSNEQFF	TRBV19	-	16	TRBD1	TRBJ2-1
TGTGCCTGGGACGGGGTAGGAGGGGATGCTACTAATGAAAAACTGTTTTTT	CAWDGVGGDATNEKLFF	TRBV30	-	17	-	TRBJ1-4
TGTGCCAGCAAAACTGGGCGGGCAGTTCAGACCCAGTACTTC	CASKTGRAVQTQYF	TRBV27	-	14	-	TRBJ2-5
TGTGCCAGCAGGGGACAGGGTCTTCTATATGAGCAGTTCTTC	CASRGQGLLYEQFF	TRBV25-1	-	14	TRBD1	TRBJ2-1
TGTGCCTGGAGTGTAAACCCTGAAGCTTTCTTT	CAWSVNPEAFF	TRBV30	-	11	-	TRBJ1-1
TGCGCCAGCAGCTTGGGGGCTAAATATGGCTACACCTTC	CASSLGAKYGYTF	TRBV5-1	few	13	-	TRBJ1-2
TGTGCCAGCAAATCCGGGAACACTGAAGCTTTCTTT	CASKSGNTEAFF	TRBV28	-	12	-	TRBJ1-1
TGTGCCAGTAGTCCTACGGGTAGCGGGAGAGCAGATACGCAGTATTTT	CASSPTGSGRADTQYF	TRBV19	-	16	TRBD2	TRBJ2-3
TGTGCCAGCAGCCGAGGACCGGGGACTAGCGGGGTCAGGGCGGAGCAGTTCTTC	CASSRGPGTSGVRAEQFF	TRBV5-5	-	18	TRBD2	TRBJ2-1
TGCAGCTCGCAACAGGGGGCGAACACTGAAGCTTTCTTT	CSSQQGANTEAFF	TRBV29-1	-	13	TRBD1	TRBJ1-1
TGTGCCAGCAGTGAACCTGGGTTGGGGCAGTTCTTC	CASSEPGLGQFF	TRBV6-1	-	12	-	TRBJ2-1
TGTGCCAGCAGCTCTCCAGGAGGGGATACGCAGTATTTT	CASSSPGGDTQYF	TRBV5-6	-	13	-	TRBJ2-3
TGTGCCAGCAGCTTAGCGGTTAGCGGGAGTCCCTACGAGCAGTACTTC	CASSLAVSGSPYEQYF	TRBV7-8	-	16	TRBD2	TRBJ2-7
TGTGCCAGCAGTCCACAGGGGGCTAAAGCTGAAGCTTTCTTT	CASSPQGAKAEAFF	TRBV25-1	-	14	TRBD1	TRBJ1-1
TGCAGCGTTGAAAGGGTGGGAACAGATACGCAGTATTTT	CSVERVGTDTQYF	TRBV29-1	-	13	-	TRBJ2-3
TGCGCCAGCAGCTTAGGTGGACAAATTGAAGCTTTCTTT	CASSLGGQIEAFF	TRBV5-1	-	13	-	TRBJ1-1
TGCGCCAGCAGCTTGGAGGGGATTAACACTGAAGCTTTCTTT	CASSLEGINTEAFF	TRBV5-1	-	14	-	TRBJ1-1
TGTGCCATCAGTGGGTCAGGGGCAGATACGCAGTATTTT	CAISGSGADTQYF	TRBV10-3	once	13	-	TRBJ2-3
TGTGCCAGCAGCTTATCGACAGACTATGGCTACACCTTC	CASSLSTDYGYTF	TRBV7-9	-	13	-	TRBJ1-2
TGTGCCACCAGCAGAACAGGCTCTGGAAACACCATATATTTT	CATSRTGSGNTIYF	TRBV15	-	14	-	TRBJ1-3
TGTGCCATCCGACGACAAGTAAATTCACCCCTCCACTTT	CAIRRQVNSPLHF	TRBV10-3	-	13	-	TRBJ1-6
TGTGCCAGCGGGGCTAGCACAGATACGCAGTATTTT	CASGASTDTQYF	TRBV7-8	few	12	-	TRBJ2-3
TGTGCCAGCAACCCTGGGGTTGGAACAGATACGCAGTATTTT	CASNPGVGTDTQYF	TRBV6-5	-	14	-	TRBJ2-3
TGTGCCAGCAGTCGGGGGACAGGGAGAAGGGAAAAACTGTTTTTT	CASSRGTGRREKLFF	TRBV2	few	15	TRBD1	TRBJ1-4
TGCGCCAGCAGCCCGCACAGGAATCAAGAGACCCAGTACTTC	CASSPHRNQETQYF	TRBV5-1	-	14	-	TRBJ2-5
TGTGCCAGCAGTTTTCCGGGACAGGGGCGCCACGAGCAGTACTTC	CASSFPGQGRHEQYF	TRBV27	-	15	TRBD1	TRBJ2-7
TGTGCCAGCAGCTTAGAATCGTCTCTAGCGGGGGCCAATGAGCAGTTCTTC	CASSLESSLAGANEQFF	TRBV7-2	-	17	TRBD2	TRBJ2-1
TGTGCCAGCAGTCCCCTGTGGGAGAAGGTATACAATGAGCAGTTCTTC	CASSPLWEKVYNEQFF	TRBV6-6	once	16	-	TRBJ2-1
TGTGCCAGCAGTATTGGGGGGGAGACAGATACGCAGTATTTT	CASSIGGETDTQYF	TRBV6-1	-	14	TRBD2	TRBJ2-3
TGTGCCAGCAGCTTCGGGACCTATGAGCAGTTCTTC	CASSFGTYEQFF	TRBV5-5	few	12	-	TRBJ2-1
TGTGCCAGCAGCTTGGCCGGGACCACCTATGGCTACACCTTC	CASSLAGTTYGYTF	TRBV5-5	-	14	-	TRBJ1-2